Each of the 10 T cell receptor beta chains below was sequenced from the same sample in a study of T cell repertoires in cytomegalovirus infection. A single record per CDR3 protein comes from TCRdb applying MiXCR to the reads. The repertoire holds 150,000 to 200,000 distinct CDR3 sequences, with roughly a fifth as singletons. Sequenced material: PBMCs. These receptor sequences come from a human donor in good health (CMV status not recorded). Some clones in this sample may be carry-over from other donors' samples.

The gene calls are TRBV4-2 and TRBJ2-7; D is possibly TRBD2 (7 bases). The CDR3 spans 18 residues. CDR1 is LGHNA, CDR2 YNFKEQ, per germline. Between the trimmed V and J ends, which lost 0 bases and 4 bases, there was a span of 22 bases. The chain's CDR3 is CASSQDRIGPGGQYEQYF. CDR3 nucleotide sequence: TGTGCCAGCAGCCAAGATCGAATAGGCCCCGGGGGGCAATACGAGCAGTACTTC.

This clonotype appeared a few times. The chain joins TRBV7-2 to TRBJ2-5; D not certain. Trimming left V 2 bases short and J 5 bases short, with 9 bases between. CDR3 length equals 13 residues. The germline gives CDR1 SGHTA, CDR2 FQGNSA. The CDR3 DNA sequence: TGTGCCAGCAGCTTAATGAGTAGTGAGACCCAGTACTTC. It is translated as CASSLMSSETQYF. Together with reference TRBV7-2 and TRBJ2-5, the CDR3 gives the full variable domain: GAGVSQSPSNKVTEKGKDVELRCDPISGHTALYWYRQSLGQGLEFLIYFQGNSAPDKSGLPSDRFSAERTGGSVSTLTIQRTQQEDSAVYLCASSLMSSETQYFGPGTRLLVL.

This clonotype was seen only a few times. V and J are TRBV6-5 and TRBJ2-6; D is perhaps TRBD1 (7 bases). CDR1 and CDR2 from the germline V gene are MNHEY and SVGAGI. The CDR3 has 18 residues. The ends were cut back, 5 bases at V and 0 bases at J, with 17 bases in the middle. In nucleotides, the CDR3 is TGTGCCAGCAGTCGCTCAGGGGGGTTCAGCTCTGGGGCCAACGTCCTGACTTTC. This translates into CASSRSGGFSSGANVLTF.

V gene TRBV28 combines with J gene TRBJ2-1; D not certain. The germline V gene has CDR1 MDHEN and CDR2 SYDVKM. With 8 bases removed from V and 7 bases from J, the gap between germline ends came to 18 bases. The CDR3 sequence is 14 residues long. DNA for the CDR3: TGTGCCAGCCGCCTACTAAGCGTCGGGAATGAGCAGTTCTTC. This translates into CASRLLSVGNEQFF.

The chain is built from TRBV6-1 and TRBJ1-4, with D maybe TRBD1 (5 bases). The CDR3 covers 14 residues. Germline V gene lookup returns CDR1 MNHNS and CDR2 SASEGT. Trimming took off 0 bases at V and 11 bases at J, with 13 bases between the two ends. The CDR3 bases are TGTGCCAGCAGTGAAGCGCTTCCGGGGGGTAAACTGTTTTTT. Translated, it gives CASSEALPGGKLFF.

Notes on this clonotype: Since a much larger clone is just one base distant, this may be a read error. V usage is TRBV7-6 and J usage is TRBJ1-5; the D is unclear. The CDR3 consists of 14 residues. CDR1 and CDR2 from the germline V gene are SGHVS and FNYEAQ. CDR3: CGFADKFSNQPQHF. The CDR3 coding sequence is TGTGGTTTTGCAGATAAGTTTAGCAATCAGCCCCAGCATTTT.

This sequence joins TRBV7-2 and TRBJ2-1; D is unresolved. The CDR3 is made up of 16 amino acids. Germline CDR1 and CDR2: SGHTA and FQGNSA. V was cut by 6 bases and J by 7 bases, with 22 bases left in between. CDR3 sequence (DNA): TGTGCCAGCAGTCCGAGATCTGCCCGAGATCGGAATGAGCAGTTCTTC. Encoded protein: CASSPRSARDRNEQFF. Complete variable domain (other parts from reference TRBV7-2 and TRBJ2-1): GAGVSQSPSNKVTEKGKDVELRCDPISGHTALYWYRQSLGQGLEFLIYFQGNSAPDKSGLPSDRFSAERTGGSVSTLTIQRTQQEDSAVYLCASSPRSARDRNEQFFGPGTRLTVL.

This sequence joins TRBV6-2 or TRBV6-3 and TRBJ2-1, with D maybe TRBD1 (5 bases). V gave up 2 bases and J gave up 1 base, with 12 bases separating them. In germline, CDR1 is MNHEY, CDR2 SVGEGT. This CDR3 region has 16 residues. Here the CDR3 DNA reads TGTGCCAGCAGTTACGACAGTAAAGCTTCCTACAATGAGCAGTTCTTC. Its protein product is CASSYDSKASYNEQFF.

J is TRBJ1-4 and V is TRBV11-2; D remains unclear. V was cut by 5 bases and J by 2 bases, with 9 bases left in between. The germline V gene encodes CDR1 SGHAT and CDR2 FQNNGV. The CDR3 runs to 14 residues. In DNA, the CDR3 is TGTGCCAGCAGCCAAAGACGTACTAATGAAAAACTGTTTTTT. It translates to CASSQRRTNEKLFF.

Of note for this clonotype: A single base separates this from a much larger clone, so it may be a read error. V is TRBV7-3 and J is TRBJ2-3, with 9 bases lining up with TRBD1. The germline V gene encodes CDR1 SGHTA and CDR2 FQGTGA. This CDR3 contains 15 residues. The CDR3 coding sequence is TGTGCCAGAAGCTTGCCGGGACAGGGAACAGATACGCAGTATTTT. Residues: CARSLPGQGTDTQYF.